This T cell receptor beta chain was found in a study of T cells in Graves' hyperthyroidism and ophthalmopathy. Overall study: Pretreatment peripheral blood was obtained at initial diagnosis.

V lost 0 bases and J lost 3, with 20 bases in between. The length of the CDR3 is 17 residues. Germline loops: CDR1 DFQATT, CDR2 SNEGSKA (reference sequence). This clonotype was counted at least ten times. Its antigen is unknown. RNA transcripts served as the template for amplifying TCR beta CDR3 regions. The HTBI primer set drove a first-round RT-PCR of the TCR CDR3. Using its own MiXCR run on the multiplex PCR reads, TCRdb lists one record per CDR3 protein. The repertoire holds about 280,000 distinct CDR3 sequences, with 20% to 30% as singletons. Clinical symptoms, serum thyroxine and TRAb, thyroid ultrasound and orbital computed tomography together formed the diagnostic basis. Study-wide results and limits: Ophthalmopathy and stable hyperthyroidism were separated by a 13 V-J model. Most expanded thyroid clonotypes above 0.001 also appeared in blood.

The rearrangement uses TRBV20-1 and TRBJ2-5; perhaps TRBD2 as D (6 bases). The TCR was taken from a man aged 35 to 55 with Graves' hyperthyroidism that later progressed to Graves' ophthalmopathy. Source material: blood. This CDR3 reads CSARDRRGTLVEETQYF. In nucleotides, the CDR3 is TGCAGTGCTAGAGATAGGCGGGGAACCTTGGTCGAAGAGACCCAGTACTTC.